This T cell receptor (beta chain) was captured in a study of OX40 agonist ivuxolimab in advanced cancers. Germline assignment: CDR1 GTSNPN and CDR2 SVGIG (reference sequence). V dropped 0 bases and J dropped 5 bases, with 16 bases sitting between them. The CDR3 consists of 15 residues. Profiling relied on immunoSEQ multiplex PCR, and the TCRdb table lists in-frame clones only, not all of them. The profile shows some 87,000 clones, around nine tenths of them singletons. The clonotype originates from an adult with an advanced solid tumor such as melanoma, head and neck, liver or kidney cancer. This chain connects TRBV30 to TRBJ2-5; possibly TRBD2 for D (6 bases). Here the sequenced sample was CD4+ or CD8+ T cells sorted from blood, taken in a trial of the OX40 agonist ivuxolimab. CDR3 in DNA: TGTGCCTGGAGTGTGGGCTGGGGGAGCGGGGAGACCCAGTACTTC. Protein: CAWSVGWGSGETQYF.